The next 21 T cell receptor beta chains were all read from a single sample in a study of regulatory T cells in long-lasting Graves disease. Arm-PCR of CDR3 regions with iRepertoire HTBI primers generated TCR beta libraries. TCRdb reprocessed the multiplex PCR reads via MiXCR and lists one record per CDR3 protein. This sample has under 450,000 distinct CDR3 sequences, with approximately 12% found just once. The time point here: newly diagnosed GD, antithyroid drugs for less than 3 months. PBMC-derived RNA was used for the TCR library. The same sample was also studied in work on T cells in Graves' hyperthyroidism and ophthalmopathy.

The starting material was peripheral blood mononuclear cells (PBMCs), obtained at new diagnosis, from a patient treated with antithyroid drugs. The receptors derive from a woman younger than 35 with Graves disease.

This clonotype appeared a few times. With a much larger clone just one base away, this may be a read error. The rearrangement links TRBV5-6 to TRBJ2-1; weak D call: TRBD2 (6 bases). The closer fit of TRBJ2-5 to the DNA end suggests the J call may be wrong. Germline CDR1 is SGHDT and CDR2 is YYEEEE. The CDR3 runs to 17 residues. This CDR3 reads CASSLEGRGTFQETQYF. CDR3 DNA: TGTGCCAGCAGCTTGGAGGGACGGGGGACTTTCCAAGAGACCCAGTACTTC.

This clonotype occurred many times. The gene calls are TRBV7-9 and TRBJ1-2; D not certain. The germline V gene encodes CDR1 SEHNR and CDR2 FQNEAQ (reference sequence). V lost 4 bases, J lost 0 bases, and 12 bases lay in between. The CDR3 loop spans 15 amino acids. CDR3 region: CASSSAGSTNYGYTF. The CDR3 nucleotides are TGTGCCAGCAGCTCCGCGGGTTCCACTAACTATGGCTACACCTTC.

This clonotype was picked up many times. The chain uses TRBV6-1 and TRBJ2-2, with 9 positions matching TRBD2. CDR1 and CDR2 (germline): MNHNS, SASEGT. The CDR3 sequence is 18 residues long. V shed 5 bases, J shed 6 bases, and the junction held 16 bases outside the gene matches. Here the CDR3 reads CASSPLFFAGGDAGELFF. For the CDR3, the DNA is TGTGCCAGCAGTCCGCTTTTTTTTGCGGGAGGGGACGCCGGGGAGCTGTTTTTT.

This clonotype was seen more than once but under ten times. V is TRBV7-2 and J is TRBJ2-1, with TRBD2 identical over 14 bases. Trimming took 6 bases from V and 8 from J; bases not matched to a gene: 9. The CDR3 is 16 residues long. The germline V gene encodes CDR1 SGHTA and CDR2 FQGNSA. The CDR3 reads CASRLTSGGAIHEQFF. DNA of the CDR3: TGTGCCAGCAGATTGACTAGCGGGGGGGCTATCCATGAGCAGTTCTTC.

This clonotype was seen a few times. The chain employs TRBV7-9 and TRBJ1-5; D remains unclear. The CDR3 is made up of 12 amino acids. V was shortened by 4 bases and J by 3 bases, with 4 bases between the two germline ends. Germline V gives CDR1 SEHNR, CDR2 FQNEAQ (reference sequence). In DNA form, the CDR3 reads TGTGCCAGCAGCTCTTTCAATCAGCCCCAGCATTTT. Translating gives CASSSFNQPQHF.

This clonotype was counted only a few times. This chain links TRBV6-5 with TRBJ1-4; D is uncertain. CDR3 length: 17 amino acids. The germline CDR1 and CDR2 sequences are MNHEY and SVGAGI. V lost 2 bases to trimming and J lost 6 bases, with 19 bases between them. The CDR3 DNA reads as TGTGCCAGCAGTTACCTATCCTATTCCGGCGCGGATGAAAAACTGTTTTTT. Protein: CASSYLSYSGADEKLFF.

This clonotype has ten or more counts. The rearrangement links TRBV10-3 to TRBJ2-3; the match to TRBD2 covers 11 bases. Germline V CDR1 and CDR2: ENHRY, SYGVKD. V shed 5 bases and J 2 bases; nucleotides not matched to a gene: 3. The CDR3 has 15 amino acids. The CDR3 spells CAISPTSGVTDTQYF. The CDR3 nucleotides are TGTGCCATCAGTCCGACTAGCGGGGTCACAGATACGCAGTATTTT.

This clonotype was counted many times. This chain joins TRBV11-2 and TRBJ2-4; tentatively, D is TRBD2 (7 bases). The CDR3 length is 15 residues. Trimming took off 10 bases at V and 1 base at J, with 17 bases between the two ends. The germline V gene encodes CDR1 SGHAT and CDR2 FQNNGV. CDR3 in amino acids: CATSTGGFAKNIQYF. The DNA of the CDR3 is TGTGCCACGTCCACGGGGGGCTTTGCCAAAAACATTCAGTACTTC.

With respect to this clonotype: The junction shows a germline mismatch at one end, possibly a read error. The CDR3 region is CACSYSLLYGYTF. For the CDR3, the DNA is TGTGCCTGCAGTTACTCCCTCCTGTATGGCTACACCTTC. This sequence joins TRBV6-5 and TRBJ1-2; D gene unclear. This CDR3 has 13 amino acids. Germline V gives CDR1 MNHEY, CDR2 SVGAGI.

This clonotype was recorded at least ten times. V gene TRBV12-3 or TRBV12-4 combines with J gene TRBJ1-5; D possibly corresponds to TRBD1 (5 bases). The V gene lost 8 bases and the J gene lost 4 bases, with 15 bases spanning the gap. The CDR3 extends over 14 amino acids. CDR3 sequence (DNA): TGTGCCAGCGGGTGGGGGGGATCGAATCAGCCCCAGCATTTT. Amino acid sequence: CASGWGGSNQPQHF.

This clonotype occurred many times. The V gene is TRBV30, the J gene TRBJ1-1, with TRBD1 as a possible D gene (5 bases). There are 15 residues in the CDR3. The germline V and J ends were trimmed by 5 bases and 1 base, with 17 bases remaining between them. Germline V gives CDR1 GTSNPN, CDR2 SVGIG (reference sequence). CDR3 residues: CAWGPGGTGNTEAFF. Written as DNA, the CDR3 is TGTGCCTGGGGCCCTGGGGGAACAGGGAACACTGAAGCTTTCTTT.

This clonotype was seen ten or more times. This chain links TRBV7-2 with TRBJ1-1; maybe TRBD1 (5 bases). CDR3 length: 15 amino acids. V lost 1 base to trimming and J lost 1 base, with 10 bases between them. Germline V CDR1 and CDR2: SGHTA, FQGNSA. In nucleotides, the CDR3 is TGTGCCAGCAGCTTAGGGAGACAGTGGAACACTGAAGCTTTCTTT. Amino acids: CASSLGRQWNTEAFF.

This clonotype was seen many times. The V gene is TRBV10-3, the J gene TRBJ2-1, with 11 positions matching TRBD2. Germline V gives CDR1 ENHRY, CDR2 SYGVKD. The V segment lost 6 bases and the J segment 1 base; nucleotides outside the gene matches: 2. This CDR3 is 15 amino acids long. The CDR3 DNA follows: TGTGCCATCAGGGGACTAGCGGATTCCTACAATGAGCAGTTCTTC. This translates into CAIRGLADSYNEQFF.

The CDR3 nucleotides are TGTGCCAGCAGTGGTCTAATGGGGGTGGGAGAGCCCCAGCATTTT. It codes for CASSGLMGVGEPQHF. The V call is TRBV27, the J call TRBJ1-5, with D perhaps TRBD1 (5 bases). Deletions cut 5 bases from V and 8 bases from J, with 19 bases between. The CDR3 covers 15 residues. Per the germline V gene, CDR1 is MNHEY and CDR2 is SMNVEV (reference sequence).

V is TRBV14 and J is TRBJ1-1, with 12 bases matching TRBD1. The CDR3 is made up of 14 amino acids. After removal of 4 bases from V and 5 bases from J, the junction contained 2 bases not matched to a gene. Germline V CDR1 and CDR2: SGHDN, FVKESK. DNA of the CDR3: TGTGCCAGCAGCCGGGACAGGGGGCAGACTGAAGCTTTCTTT. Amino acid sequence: CASSRDRGQTEAFF.

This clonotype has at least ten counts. DNA for the CDR3: TGTGCCAGCAGCCTAAGGGGGGTGAGCTCCTACAATGAGCAGTTCTTC. It specifies CASSLRGVSSYNEQFF. J is TRBJ2-1 and V is TRBV7-8; D might be TRBD1 or TRBD2, each matching 6 bases. The germline gives CDR1 SGHVS, CDR2 FQNEAQ. V was clipped by 5 bases and J by 0 bases, with 14 bases between them. The CDR3 is 16 residues long.

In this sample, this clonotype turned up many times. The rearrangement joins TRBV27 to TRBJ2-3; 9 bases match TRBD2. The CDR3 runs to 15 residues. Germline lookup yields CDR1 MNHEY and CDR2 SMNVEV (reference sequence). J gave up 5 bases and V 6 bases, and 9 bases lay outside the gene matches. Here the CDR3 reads CASRERRGGKDTQYF. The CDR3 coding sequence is TGTGCCAGCAGGGAGAGGCGGGGGGGCAAAGATACGCAGTATTTT.

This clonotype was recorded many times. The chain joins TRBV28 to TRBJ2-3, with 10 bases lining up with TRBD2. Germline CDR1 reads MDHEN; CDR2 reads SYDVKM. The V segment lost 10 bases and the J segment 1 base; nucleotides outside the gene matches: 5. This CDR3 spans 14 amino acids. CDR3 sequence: CAISGRAGTDTQYF. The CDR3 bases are TGTGCCATCAGCGGGAGGGCCGGCACAGATACGCAGTATTTT.

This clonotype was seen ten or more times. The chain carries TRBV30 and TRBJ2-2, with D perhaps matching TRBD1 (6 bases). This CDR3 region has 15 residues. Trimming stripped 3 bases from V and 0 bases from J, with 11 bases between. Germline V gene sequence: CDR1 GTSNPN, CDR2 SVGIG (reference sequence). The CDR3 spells CAWRSGTPNTGELFF. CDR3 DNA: TGTGCCTGGAGATCCGGGACACCGAACACCGGGGAGCTGTTTTTT.

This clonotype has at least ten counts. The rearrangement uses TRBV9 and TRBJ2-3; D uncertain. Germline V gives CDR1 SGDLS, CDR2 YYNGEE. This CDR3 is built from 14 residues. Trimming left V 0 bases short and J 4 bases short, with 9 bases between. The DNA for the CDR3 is TGTGCCAGCAGCGTAGGGCAGGTTTCAGATACGCAGTATTTT. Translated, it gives CASSVGQVSDTQYF. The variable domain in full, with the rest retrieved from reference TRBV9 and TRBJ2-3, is DSGVTQTPKHLITATGQRVTLRCSPRSGDLSVYWYQQSLDQGLQFLIQYYNGEERAKGNILERFSAQQFPDLHSELNLSSLELGDSALYFCASSVGQVSDTQYFGPGTRLTVL.

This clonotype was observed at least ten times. CDR3 sequence: CSATPGARWGYGYTF. The CDR3 bases are TGCAGTGCTACCCCAGGGGCGAGGTGGGGCTATGGCTACACCTTC. The V and J genes are TRBV20-1 and TRBJ1-2; the D gene is possibly TRBD1 (6 bases). Trimming removed 4 bases from V and 4 bases from J, with 19 bases in between. The germline gives CDR1 DFQATT, CDR2 SNEGSKA (reference sequence). The CDR3 extends over 15 amino acids.